The source of this T cell receptor beta chain is a study of blood T cells in healthy people across ages. Findings and caveats of the study: Naive T cell percentage strongly correlated with TCR beta diversity. Diversity estimated from one million T cells was considered an underestimate.

Then a second PCR, running roughly 7 to 11 cycles, was carried out with a sample-barcoded 5' primer and a J-beta primer mix. Every individual sample yielded 2.5 million or more paired-end reads (each containing CDR3). MiXCR, applied by TCRdb to the 5' RACE reads, yields one record per CDR3 protein. The table includes under 800,000 distinct CDR3 sequences, approximately 21% detected once. Per sample, extraction of total RNA gave at least 6 micrograms in every case. This clonotype was seen more than once but under ten times. No antigen is known for it. The CDR3 runs 14 residues. V lost 3 bases, J lost 1 base, and 11 bases lay in between. In germline, CDR1 is DFQATT, CDR2 SNEGSKA (reference sequence).

The source of this sequence is a man in his 70s in good health. The gene calls are TRBV20-1 and TRBJ2-3; TRBD1 or TRBD2 may be the D gene (6 bases each). Sequencing was performed on blood. CDR3 in amino acids: CSASGGPGTDTQYF. The CDR3 nucleotides are TGCAGTGCTAGCGGGGGCCCTGGCACAGATACGCAGTATTTT.